The TCR beta chain under discussion was sequenced for a study of T cell responses to AZD1222 COVID-19 vaccine. Regarding this clone: Its cognate antigen is unknown.

Study-wide results and limits: Of the AZD1222 recipients, only 6 or 7 were seropositive at baseline.

Only in-frame clones appear in the TCRdb table, and some are missing; sequencing was by immunoSEQ multiplex PCR. Found here are about 190,000 clones, 92% of them singletons; the top ten hold roughly 1.4%. Source: peripheral blood, taken on day 0 of AZD1222 vaccination. This sequence was found in an adult in good health.

CDR3 residues: CASSQGTGGGPDYGYTF. The CDR3 DNA reads as TGCGCCAGCAGCCAAGGAACAGGGGGCGGCCCCGACTATGGCTACACCTTC. This chain connects TRBV4-3 to TRBJ1-2; TRBD1 matches at 9 bases. This CDR3 comprises 17 residues. Trimming cost V 1 base and J 3 bases; bases outside gene matches: 9. Germline CDR1 LGHNA, CDR2 YSLEER.